The entry below describes one T cell receptor (beta chain). Here immunoSEQ multiplex PCR was the method, and the copy in TCRdb shows in-frame clones only, minus some. Of approximately 28,000 clones listed, about three quarters are singletons. The data were obtained in a study of blood T cell repertoires in COVID-19. Study at large: The cDNA or gDNA used as material had been derived from T cells, B-cell-depleted T cells, or PBMCs.

The V end was cut by 1 base, the J end by 4 bases, with 29 bases between. Looked up from germline, CDR1 is SGHDN and CDR2 is FVKESK. The CDR3 spans 20 residues. This receptor was obtained from a woman in her 70s with active or convalescent COVID-19. The specimen sequenced was peripheral blood. The chain combines TRBV14 with TRBJ2-7; TRBD1 is a possible D gene (6 bases). The DNA for the CDR3 is TGTGCCAGCAGCCAAGGCGGTAGTTGGCAGGGGAGAGTCCGACATTACGAGCAGTACTTC. Protein sequence: CASSQGGSWQGRVRHYEQYF.